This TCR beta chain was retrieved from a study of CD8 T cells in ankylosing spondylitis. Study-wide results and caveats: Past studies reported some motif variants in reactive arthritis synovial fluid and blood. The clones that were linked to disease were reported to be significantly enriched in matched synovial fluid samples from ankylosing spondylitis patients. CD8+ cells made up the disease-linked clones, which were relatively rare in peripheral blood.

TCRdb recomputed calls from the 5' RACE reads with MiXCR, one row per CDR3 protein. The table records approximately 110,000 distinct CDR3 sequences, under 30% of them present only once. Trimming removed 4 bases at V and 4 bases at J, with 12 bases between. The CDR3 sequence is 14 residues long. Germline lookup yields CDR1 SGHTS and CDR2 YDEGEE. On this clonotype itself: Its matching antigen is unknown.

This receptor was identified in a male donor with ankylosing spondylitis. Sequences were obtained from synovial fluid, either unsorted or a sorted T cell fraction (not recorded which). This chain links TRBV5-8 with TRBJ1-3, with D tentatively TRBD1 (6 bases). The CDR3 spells CASSHRVEGNTIYF. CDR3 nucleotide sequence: TGTGCCAGCAGCCACAGGGTCGAAGGAAACACCATATATTTT. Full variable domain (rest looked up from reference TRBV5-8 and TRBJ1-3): EAGVTQSPTHLIKTRGQQATLRCSPISGHTSVYWYQQALGLGLQFLLWYDEGEERNRGNFPPRFSGRQFPNYSSELNVNALELEDSALYLCASSHRVEGNTIYFGEGSWLTVV.